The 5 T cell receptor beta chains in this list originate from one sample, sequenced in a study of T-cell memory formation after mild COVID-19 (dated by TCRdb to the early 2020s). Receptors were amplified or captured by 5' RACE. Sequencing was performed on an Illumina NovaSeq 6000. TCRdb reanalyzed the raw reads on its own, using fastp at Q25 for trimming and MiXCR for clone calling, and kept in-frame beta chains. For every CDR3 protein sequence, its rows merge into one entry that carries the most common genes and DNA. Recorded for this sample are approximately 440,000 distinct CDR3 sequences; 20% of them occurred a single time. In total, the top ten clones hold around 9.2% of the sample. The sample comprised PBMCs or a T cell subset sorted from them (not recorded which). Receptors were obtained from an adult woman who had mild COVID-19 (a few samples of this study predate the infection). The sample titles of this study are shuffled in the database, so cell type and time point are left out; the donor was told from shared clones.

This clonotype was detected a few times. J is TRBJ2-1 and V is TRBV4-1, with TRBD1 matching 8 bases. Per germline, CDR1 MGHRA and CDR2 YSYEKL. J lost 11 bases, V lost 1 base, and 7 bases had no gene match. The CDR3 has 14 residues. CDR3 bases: TGCGCCAGCAGCCAAGTATTGGGACAGGTGAAGCAGTTCTTC. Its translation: CASSQVLGQVKQFF.

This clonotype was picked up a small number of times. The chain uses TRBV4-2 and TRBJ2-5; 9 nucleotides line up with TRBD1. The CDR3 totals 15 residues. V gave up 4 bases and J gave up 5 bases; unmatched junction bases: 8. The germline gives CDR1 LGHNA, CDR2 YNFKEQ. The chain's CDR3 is CASSPRDRVSETQYF. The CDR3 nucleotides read TGTGCCAGCAGCCCCAGGGACAGGGTTTCTGAGACCCAGTACTTC.

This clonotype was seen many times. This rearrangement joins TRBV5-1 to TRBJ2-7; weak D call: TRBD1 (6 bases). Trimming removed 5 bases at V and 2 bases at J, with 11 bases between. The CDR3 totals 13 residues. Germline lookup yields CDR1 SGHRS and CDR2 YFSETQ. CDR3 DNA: TGCGCCAGCAGAGAATGGGACACCTACGAGCAGTACTTC. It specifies CASREWDTYEQYF.

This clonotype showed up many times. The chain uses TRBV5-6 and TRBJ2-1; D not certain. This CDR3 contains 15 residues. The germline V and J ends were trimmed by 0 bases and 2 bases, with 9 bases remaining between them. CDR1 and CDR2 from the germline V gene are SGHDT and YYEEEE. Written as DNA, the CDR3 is TGTGCCAGCAGCTTGGGAGACATGCCCTACAATGAGCAGTTCTTC. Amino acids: CASSLGDMPYNEQFF.

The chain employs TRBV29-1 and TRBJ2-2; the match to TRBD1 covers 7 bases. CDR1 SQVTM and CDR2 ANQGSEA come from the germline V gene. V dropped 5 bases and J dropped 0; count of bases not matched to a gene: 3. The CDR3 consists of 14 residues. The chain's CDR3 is CSVRGQANTGELFF. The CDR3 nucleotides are TGCAGCGTTCGCGGACAGGCGAACACCGGGGAGCTGTTTTTT.